These T cell receptor beta chains were read from a single sample in a study of lymphopenia after photon versus proton radiotherapy. This table comes from immunoSEQ multiplex PCR, and its TCRdb copy is limited to in-frame clones, with some not included. The profile covers 45,000 to 65,000 clones, with around four fifths appearing a single time and 29% taken by the ten largest. The source material was peripheral blood, sampled from a patient treated with photon-based radiotherapy. The receptors stem from a man aged 45-65 years with gastric cancer. Each CDR3 is given with its conserved first and last residue. The D gene is left open where the match is weak. Expanded clones get a size class; other rows say once, few or many, or leave the size out.

v_call,clone_size,d_call,cdr3_length,j_call,cdr3_aa,cdr3_nt
TRBV4-3,.,TRBD2,15,TRBJ2-1,CASSQDPLAGNEQFF,TGCGCCAGCAGCCAAGACCCCCTAGCGGGCAATGAGCAGTTCTTC
TRBV5-1,.,TRBD2,15,TRBJ2-1,CASSLAGLRTNEQFF,TGCGCCAGCAGCCTAGCGGGGTTGAGAACCAATGAGCAGTTCTTC
TRBV5-4,.,.,12,TRBJ2-1,CASSEDWSEQFF,TGTGCCAGCAGCGAGGACTGGAGTGAGCAGTTCTTC
TRBV6-4,.,.,14,TRBJ1-5,CASSVTGSNQPQHF,TGTGCCAGCAGTGTCACGGGAAGCAATCAGCCCCAGCATTTT
TRBV5-1,.,TRBD2,16,TRBJ2-7,CASTVQAGASSYEQYF,TGCGCCAGCACCGTCCAGGCGGGAGCGAGCTCCTACGAGCAGTACTTC
TRBV29-1,.,.,10,TRBJ2-3,CSAAGPPQYF,TGCAGCGCCGCCGGCCCTCCGCAGTATTTT
TRBV7-9,.,.,13,TRBJ2-7,CASSSLTSYEQYF,TGTGCCAGCAGCTCTTTGACTAGCTACGAGCAGTACTTC
TRBV7-6,once,TRBD2,13,TRBJ2-1,CASSLAGGNEQFF,TGTGCCAGCAGCCTAGCGGGAGGCAATGAGCAGTTCTTC
TRBV30,once,TRBD1,16,TRBJ1-1,CACILGRGQGDTEAFF,TGTGCCTGTATACTGGGACGAGGACAGGGGGACACTGAAGCTTTCTTT
TRBV10-3,.,TRBD1,17,TRBJ2-7,CAISDPGQGIGHYEQYF,TGTGCCATCAGTGACCCTGGACAGGGAATAGGGCATTACGAGCAGTACTTC
TRBV28,few,.,16,TRBJ1-2,CASSFGGSRWDYGYTF,TGTGCCAGCAGTTTCGGGGGGTCCCGGTGGGACTATGGCTACACCTTC
TRBV29-1,.,.,14,TRBJ2-1,CSVEPGSSYNEQFF,TGCAGCGTTGAACCAGGTAGCTCCTACAATGAGCAGTTCTTC
TRBV28,.,.,14,TRBJ2-4,CASSFTSFKNIQYF,TGTGCCAGCAGTTTTACCTCGTTCAAAAACATTCAGTACTTC